Following are 10 T cell receptor beta chains from one sample sequenced in a study of vaccination effects on CD4 cells after COVID-19. A roughly 11-day culture period preceded the isolation of CD4+ T cells. For these TCRs, the target antigens are not known. Clones were sequenced by immunoSEQ multiplex PCR, and TCRdb holds only the in-frame ones, with some missing. Of some 63,000 clones listed, 72% are singletons. The sample here was CD4+ T cells from PBMCs cultured without peptide, taken before COVID-19 vaccination. The receptors here all came from a human donor who had a prior SARS-CoV-2 infection.

V is TRBV7-2 and J is TRBJ2-3; 7 bases match TRBD2. The CDR3 has 15 residues. Unmatched junction bases numbered 8, after V lost 4 bases and J lost 4 bases. CDR1 SGHTA and CDR2 FQGNSA come from the germline V gene. The DNA of the CDR3 is TGTGCCAGCAGCTCGCCTAAGACTAGCCCAGATACGCAGTATTTT. As protein: CASSSPKTSPDTQYF.

The V gene is TRBV11-3, the J gene TRBJ2-1, with a tentative D call TRBD2 (6 bases). This CDR3 has 12 amino acids. Trimming cost V 5 bases and J 15 bases, with 17 bases left between them. Germline CDR1 reads SGHNT; CDR2 reads YENEEA. The CDR3 loop is CASSQTSSGPFF. The CDR3, as DNA: TGTGCCAGCAGCCAGACTAGTTCTGGTCCGTTCTTC. The entire variable domain, with the rest obtained from reference TRBV11-3 and TRBJ2-1, is as follows: EAGVVQSPRYKIIEKKQPVAFWCNPISGHNTLYWYLQNLGQGPELLIRYENEEAVDDSQLPKDRFSAERLKGVDSTLKIQPAELGDSAVYLCASSQTSSGPFFGPGTRLTVL.

The chain recombines TRBV7-8 with TRBJ2-1; D tentatively reads TRBD1 or TRBD2 (6 bases each). Germline-derived CDR1 and CDR2 are SGHVS and FQNEAQ. There are 16 residues in the CDR3. The V end lost 2 bases, the J end lost 0 bases, and 11 bases lay between the germline ends. The CDR3, as DNA: TGTGCCAGCAGCTTACGGACGGGGGCCTCCTACAATGAGCAGTTCTTC. It encodes CASSLRTGASYNEQFF. The whole variable domain, remainder taken from reference TRBV7-8 and TRBJ2-1, is GAGVSQSPRYKVAKRGQDVALRCDPISGHVSLFWYQQALGQGPEFLTYFQNEAQLDKSGLPSDRFFAERPEGSVSTLKIQRTQQEDSAVYLCASSLRTGASYNEQFFGPGTRLTVL.

The V and J genes are TRBV2 and TRBJ2-1; 8 bases align to TRBD1. Germline V gene sequence: CDR1 SNHLY, CDR2 FYNNEI. The CDR3 runs to 15 residues. J was trimmed by 1 base and V by 3 bases; bases with no gene match: 2. CDR3 residues: CASSDQGASYNEQFF. As DNA, the CDR3 is TGTGCCAGCAGTGATCAGGGGGCTTCCTACAATGAGCAGTTCTTC.

This chain uses TRBV18 with TRBJ2-6; D not resolved. CDR1 and CDR2 from the germline V gene are KGHSH and LQKENI. The ends were cut back, 0 bases at V and 6 bases at J, with 15 bases in the middle. The CDR3 consists of 17 residues. CDR3 coding DNA: TGTGCCAGCTCACCACCATTCGGATTTCCCGAGGCCAACGTCCTGACTTTC. As protein: CASSPPFGFPEANVLTF.

This chain uses TRBV7-2 with TRBJ2-1; weak D call: TRBD2 (6 bases). V was shortened by 5 bases and J by 7 bases, with 18 bases between the two germline ends. This CDR3 is 15 amino acids long. Germline lookup yields CDR1 SGHTA and CDR2 FQGNSA. This chain's CDR3 is CASSLQTGVLNEQFF. CDR3 in DNA: TGTGCCAGCAGCCTGCAGACGGGAGTTCTTAATGAGCAGTTCTTC.

The rearrangement uses TRBV10-3 and TRBJ2-3, with a possible D match to TRBD2 (6 bases). Germline V gene lookup returns CDR1 ENHRY and CDR2 SYGVKD. This CDR3 region has 17 residues. V was clipped by 4 bases and J by 4 bases, with 21 bases between them. The CDR3 region has the DNA TGTGCCATCAGTGGAGTAGCGGTCTCACCCGGGGCAGATACGCAGTATTTT. Its translation is CAISGVAVSPGADTQYF.

The chain has TRBV5-1 and TRBJ2-7; 10 positions match TRBD2. This CDR3 region has 16 residues. The ends lost 0 bases at V and 2 bases at J; junction bases unmatched: 5. Germline lookup yields CDR1 SGHRS and CDR2 YFSETQ. As DNA, the CDR3 is TGCGCCAGCAGCTTGGAGCCTAGCGGGAGTACCTACGAGCAGTACTTC. This sequence encodes CASSLEPSGSTYEQYF.

This clone was seen only a few times. This chain connects TRBV5-1 to TRBJ2-5, with 7 bases fitting TRBD1. Germline V CDR1 and CDR2: SGHRS, YFSETQ. This CDR3 is 15 amino acids long. Trimming cost V 1 base and J 4 bases; bases outside gene matches: 7. CDR3 nucleotides: TGCGCCAGCAGCTTGCTAATAGGACAGGCAGAGACCCAGTACTTC. Translated, it gives CASSLLIGQAETQYF.

The chain's CDR3 is CASGATGVGEQFF. The DNA of the CDR3 is TGTGCCAGCGGAGCGACAGGGGTTGGTGAGCAGTTCTTC. V is TRBV7-9 and J is TRBJ2-1, with 8 bases identical to TRBD1. CDR3 length: 13 amino acids. The J segment lost 9 bases and the V segment lost 8 bases, leaving 9 bases of the junction unmatched. Germline CDR1 is SEHNR and CDR2 is FQNEAQ (reference sequence).